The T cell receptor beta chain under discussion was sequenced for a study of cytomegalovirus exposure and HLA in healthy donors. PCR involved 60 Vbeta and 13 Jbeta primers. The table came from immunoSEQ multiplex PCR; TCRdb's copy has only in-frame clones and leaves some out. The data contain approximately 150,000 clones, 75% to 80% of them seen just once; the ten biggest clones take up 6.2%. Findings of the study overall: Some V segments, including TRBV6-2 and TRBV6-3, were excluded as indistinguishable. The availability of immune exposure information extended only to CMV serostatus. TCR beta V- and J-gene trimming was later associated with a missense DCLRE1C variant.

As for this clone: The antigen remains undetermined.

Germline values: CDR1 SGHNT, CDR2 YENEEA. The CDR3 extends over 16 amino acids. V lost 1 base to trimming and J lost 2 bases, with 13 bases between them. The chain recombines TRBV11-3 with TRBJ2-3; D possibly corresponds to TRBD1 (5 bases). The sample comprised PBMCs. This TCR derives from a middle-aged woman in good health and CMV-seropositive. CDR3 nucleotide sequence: TGTGCCAGCAGCTTAGGATATGCAGGGATCACAGATACGCAGTATTTT. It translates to CASSLGYAGITDTQYF.